This entry lists 26 T cell receptor beta chains sequenced from one sample in a study of long-term antiretroviral therapy in people with HIV. With survey level as its setting, the immunoSEQ assay was v3.0. TCRdb's table, derived via immunoSEQ multiplex PCR, lists solely in-frame clones and lacks some. Among 15,000 to 20,000 clones listed, 79% were seen once. The material sequenced was unsorted PBMCs, taken at the start of antiretroviral therapy. The receptor set was obtained from a man younger than 45 with HIV.

V and J are TRBV6-1 and TRBJ1-1, with D unclear. Germline-derived CDR1 and CDR2 are MNHNS and SASEGT. Deletions cut 7 bases from V and 1 base from J, with 13 bases between. The CDR3 is 14 residues long. In DNA form, the CDR3 reads TGTGCCAGCACCTACGATCAGACGAACACTGAAGCTTTCTTT. Its translation is CASTYDQTNTEAFF.

The gene calls are TRBV2 and TRBJ1-5; D gene unclear. There are 15 residues in the CDR3. The V gene lost 0 bases and the J gene lost 4 bases, with 10 bases spanning the gap. Germline V CDR1 and CDR2: SNHLY, FYNNEI. CDR3 in amino acids: CASSEAHKRNQPQHF. CDR3 DNA sequence: TGTGCCAGCAGTGAAGCTCACAAAAGAAATCAGCCCCAGCATTTT. Variable domain in full (rest from reference TRBV2 and TRBJ1-5): EPEVTQTPSHQVTQMGQEVILRCVPISNHLYFYWYRQILGQKVEFLVSFYNNEISEKSEIFDDQFSVERPDGSNFTLKIRSTKLEDSAMYFCASSEAHKRNQPQHFGDGTRLSIL.

The V call is TRBV7-7, the J call TRBJ2-2, with 7 positions matching TRBD2. CDR1 is SSHAT, CDR2 FNYEAQ, per germline (reference sequence). This CDR3 comprises 13 residues. The CDR3 spells CASGQGNTGELFF. Written as DNA, the CDR3 is TGTGCTAGCGGGCAGGGGAACACCGGGGAGCTGTTTTTT. Full variable domain (missing parts from reference TRBV7-7 and TRBJ2-2): GAGVSQSPRYKVTKRGQDVTLRCDPISSHATLYWYQQALGQGPEFLTYFNYEAQPDKSGLPSDRFSAERPEGSISTLTIQRTEQRDSAMYRCASGQGNTGELFFGEGSRLTVL.

The sample holds one count of this clone. The chain couples TRBV7-2 to TRBJ1-6; D not resolved. CDR3 length equals 15 residues. The V end was cut by 5 bases, the J end by 5 bases, with 13 bases between. The V gene's germline CDR1 is SGHTA and CDR2 FQGNSA. The CDR3 DNA is TGTGCCAGCAGCCGGAGCCTCTTGAATAATTCACCCCTCCACTTT. It encodes CASSRSLLNNSPLHF.

The chain is built from TRBV11-3 and TRBJ2-2, with 9 bases that match TRBD1. CDR1 is SGHNT and CDR2 is YENEEA in the germline V gene. The length of the CDR3 is 17 residues. Trimming at V came to 4 bases and at J to 4 bases, leaving 10 bases not matched to a gene. CDR3 sequence: CASSSLRTGERTGELFF. CDR3 coding DNA: TGTGCCAGCAGCTCCCTCAGGACAGGGGAGCGCACCGGGGAGCTGTTTTTT.

This clone was recorded once. The chain combines TRBV5-1 with TRBJ2-7, with TRBD2 as a possible D gene (5 bases). V lost 2 bases and J 1 base, leaving 7 bases between the germline ends. Germline V gene data show CDR1 as SGHRS and CDR2 as YFSETQ. The CDR3 extends over 13 amino acids. The CDR3 DNA is TGCGCCAGCAGCTTCGCGGGTTCCTACGAGCAGTACTTC. Protein product: CASSFAGSYEQYF.

The genes are TRBV4-2 and TRBJ2-1; TRBD2 is a possible D gene (5 bases). Germline V gene sequence: CDR1 LGHNA, CDR2 YNFKEQ. Trimming removed 0 bases at V and 5 bases at J, with 11 bases between. The CDR3 sequence is 15 residues long. This CDR3 is CASSQEGGSNNEQFF. CDR3 DNA: TGTGCCAGCAGCCAAGAGGGCGGGTCCAACAATGAGCAGTTCTTC.

This clone was seen only a few times. The same CDR3 also results from other DNA sequences found in this sample. The chain joins TRBV9 to TRBJ2-1, with 11 bases fitting TRBD2. Losses at the gene ends were 4 bases for V and 8 bases for J; bases not matched to a gene: 5. Germline V gene sequence: CDR1 SGDLS, CDR2 YYNGEE. The CDR3 sequence is 14 residues long. This CDR3 reads CASSFSGGVDEQFF. The CDR3 DNA follows: TGTGCCAGCAGCTTTAGCGGGGGGGTTGATGAGCAGTTCTTC.

The CDR3 sequence is CASSLWTGPTDTQYF. CDR3 nucleotide sequence: TGTGCCAGCAGCCTCTGGACAGGACCCACAGATACGCAGTATTTT. The genes are TRBV7-3 and TRBJ2-3; 7 bases match TRBD1. The CDR3 loop spans 15 amino acids. Per germline, CDR1 SGHTA and CDR2 FQGTGA. V trimming: 5 bases; J trimming: 2 bases; junction bases outside the gene matches: 7.

The chain employs TRBV7-9 and TRBJ1-1; TRBD1 matches 9 bases. The germline CDR1 and CDR2 sequences are SEHNR and FQNEAQ (reference sequence). The CDR3 length is 15 residues. J was trimmed by 2 bases and V by 1 base; bases with no gene match: 2. CDR3 sequence reads: CASSLGTGENTEAFF. For the CDR3, the DNA is TGTGCCAGCAGCTTAGGGACAGGGGAAAACACTGAAGCTTTCTTT.

In this sample, this clone turned up a few times. The V gene is TRBV4-1, the J gene TRBJ2-7, with 10 bases matching TRBD2. V trimming: 4 bases; J trimming: 0 bases; junction bases outside the gene matches: 6. The V gene's germline CDR1 is MGHRA and CDR2 YSYEKL. This CDR3 contains 16 residues. This chain's CDR3 is CASSPRGTSDSYEQYF. Written as DNA, the CDR3 is TGCGCCAGCAGCCCGAGGGGGACTAGCGACTCCTACGAGCAGTACTTC.

This clone was found a few times. The V gene is TRBV4-2, the J gene TRBJ2-7; TRBD2 might be the D (6 bases). The length of the CDR3 is 15 residues. V dropped 2 bases and J dropped 10 bases, with 21 bases sitting between them. Per the germline V gene, CDR1 is LGHNA and CDR2 is YNFKEQ. In DNA, the CDR3 is TGTGCCAGCAGCCAATACGGGGAGGCCCGTGACGGACAGTACTTC. This encodes CASSQYGEARDGQYF.

This clone rates as medium-sized. V gene TRBV6-5 combines with J gene TRBJ2-1; perhaps TRBD2 as D (6 bases). This CDR3 has 13 amino acids. The V gene lost 8 bases and the J gene lost 5 bases, with 13 bases spanning the gap. Germline values: CDR1 MNHEY, CDR2 SVGAGI. The CDR3: CASAEGLDNEQFF. The CDR3 DNA follows: TGTGCCAGCGCGGAGGGCCTCGACAATGAGCAGTTCTTC.

The chain combines TRBV14 with TRBJ2-7, with TRBD1 identical over 7 bases. The CDR3 runs 12 residues. The V gene's germline CDR1 is SGHDN and CDR2 FVKESK. The V and J ends lost 4 bases and 5 bases, in that order; junction bases with no gene match: 2. CDR3 loop: CASSLDRDEQYF. For the CDR3, the DNA is TGTGCCAGCAGCCTTGACAGGGACGAGCAGTACTTC.

The chain combines TRBV11-2 with TRBJ1-2, with 12 bases that match TRBD1. J was trimmed by 8 bases and V by 6 bases; bases with no gene match: 13. Looked up from germline, CDR1 is SGHAT and CDR2 is FQNNGV. The CDR3 loop spans 16 amino acids. This CDR3 is CASSSGTGGSYSGYTF. The CDR3 nucleotides are TGTGCCAGCAGTTCCGGGACAGGGGGCTCTTATAGCGGCTACACCTTC.

This clone appeared once. The CDR3 reads CASSIGYTSSYEQYF. CDR3 coding DNA: TGTGCCAGTAGTATAGGATACACTAGCTCCTACGAGCAGTACTTC. This rearrangement joins TRBV19 to TRBJ2-7; a possible D gene is TRBD2 (5 bases). V shed 1 base and J shed 0 bases, with 10 bases lying between them. CDR1 is LNHDA and CDR2 is SQIVND in the germline V gene (reference sequence). The CDR3 is made up of 15 amino acids.

This rearrangement joins TRBV7-2 to TRBJ2-5, with D unresolved. This CDR3 spans 14 amino acids. In germline, CDR1 is SGHTA, CDR2 FQGNSA. Trimming pared 5 bases from V and 0 bases from J, leaving 10 bases between. The CDR3 DNA is TGTGCCAGCAGCGTTCAGGCGTACCAAGAGACCCAGTACTTC. Translating it yields CASSVQAYQETQYF.

The chain recombines TRBV4-1 with TRBJ1-6; no reliable D call. The V end was cut by 4 bases, the J end by 10 bases, with 8 bases between. The CDR3 loop spans 12 amino acids. CDR1 is MGHRA and CDR2 is YSYEKL in the germline V gene. This CDR3 reads CASSLEDSPLHF. DNA for the CDR3: TGCGCCAGCAGCCTTGAGGACTCACCCCTCCACTTT.

V is TRBV10-2 and J is TRBJ2-3; D perhaps matches TRBD2 (5 bases). Germline CDR1 and CDR2: WSHSY and SAAADI. V lost 3 bases, J lost 2 bases, and 9 bases lay in between. This CDR3 has 14 amino acids. CDR3 nucleotides: TGCGCCAGCAGTGACTCCGGGAACACAGATACGCAGTATTTT. Translating it yields CASSDSGNTDTQYF.

This sequence joins TRBV23-1 and TRBJ1-5, with D possibly TRBD1 on 6 matching bases. TRBV23-1 counts as an open reading frame of uncertain function. The V and J ends lost 9 bases and 3 bases respectively, with 18 bases between them. The CDR3 covers 15 residues. The CDR3 spells CARKELQGANQPQHF. CDR3 sequence (DNA): TGCGCCAGGAAAGAACTACAGGGCGCCAATCAGCCCCAGCATTTT.

The DNA of the CDR3 is TGTGCCAGCAGTTTATGGCAGGGGGACGATGAGCAGTTCTTC. Protein: CASSLWQGDDEQFF. The J gene is TRBJ2-1, the V gene TRBV27; 7 bases map to TRBD1. The germline gives CDR1 MNHEY, CDR2 SMNVEV (reference sequence). Trimming cost V 1 base and J 8 bases; bases outside gene matches: 5. This CDR3 comprises 14 residues.

This chain links TRBV7-3 with TRBJ1-1; perhaps TRBD1 as D (6 bases). CDR1 is SGHTA and CDR2 is FQGTGA in the germline V gene. CDR3 length: 12 amino acids. The V end was cut by 5 bases, the J end by 9 bases, with 13 bases between. DNA for the CDR3: TGTGCCAGCAGCCCTAGCGGACAGCAAGCTTTCTTT. Its translation: CASSPSGQQAFF.

This clone was found a few times. V gene TRBV4-3 combines with J gene TRBJ2-7; perhaps TRBD1 as D (6 bases). This CDR3 spans 16 amino acids. Trimming took 0 bases from V and 2 from J, leaving 14 bases between them. Looked up from germline, CDR1 is LGHNA and CDR2 is YSLEER. The CDR3: CASSQDEAGDAYEQYF. DNA for the CDR3: TGCGCCAGCAGCCAAGATGAGGCAGGGGACGCCTACGAGCAGTACTTC.

The genes are TRBV5-1 and TRBJ1-1; 7 bases match TRBD1. J gave up 4 bases and V 0 bases, and 12 bases lay outside the gene matches. The CDR3 spans 17 residues. Germline V gives CDR1 SGHRS, CDR2 YFSETQ. Here the CDR3 reads CASSLVTGEWVGTEAFF. As DNA, the CDR3 is TGCGCCAGCAGCTTGGTAACAGGGGAATGGGTAGGCACTGAAGCTTTCTTT.

The gene calls are TRBV15 and TRBJ1-1; 7 bases align to TRBD1. V lost 0 bases and J lost 4; bases outside the gene matches: 5. The CDR3 runs 15 residues. Germline V gene lookup returns CDR1 LNHNV and CDR2 YYDKDF (reference sequence). The CDR3 DNA sequence: TGTGCCACCAGCAGAGATCGGGCAGGGGGCACTGAAGCTTTCTTT. Its translation is CATSRDRAGGTEAFF.

This clone was counted between two and nine times. J is TRBJ2-3 and V is TRBV9; D is unresolved. From germline, CDR1 is SGDLS and CDR2 YYNGEE. This CDR3 is 12 amino acids long. Trimming removed 0 bases from V and 5 bases from J, with 4 bases in between. The CDR3 DNA reads as TGTGCCAGCAGCGTAGGGGTAGATACGCAGTATTTT. Translated, it gives CASSVGVDTQYF.